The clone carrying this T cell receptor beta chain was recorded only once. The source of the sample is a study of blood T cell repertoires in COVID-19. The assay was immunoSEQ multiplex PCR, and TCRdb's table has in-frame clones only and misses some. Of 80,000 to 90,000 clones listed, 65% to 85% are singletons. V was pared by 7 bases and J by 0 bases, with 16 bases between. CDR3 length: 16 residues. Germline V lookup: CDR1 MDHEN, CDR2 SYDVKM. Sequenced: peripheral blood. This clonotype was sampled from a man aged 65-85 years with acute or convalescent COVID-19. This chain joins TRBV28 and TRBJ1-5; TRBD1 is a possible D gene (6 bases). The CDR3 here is CASNLGGYDSNQPQHF. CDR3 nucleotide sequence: TGTGCCAGCAACCTAGGGGGTTATGATAGCAATCAGCCCCAGCATTTT.